Given below is one TCR beta chain in context. Trimming left V 3 bases short and J 4 bases short, with 12 bases between. Germline V gene sequence: CDR1 KGHSH, CDR2 LQKENI. There are 14 residues in the CDR3. The data derive from a study of TIL therapy for anti-PD-1-resistant metastatic lung cancer. About the study: Tumor harvest preceded PD-1/PD-L1 blockade, followed by nivolumab treatment.

The time point is: pre-treatment sample, taken before nivolumab and TIL therapy. Stage 4 NSCLC adults joined between October 2017 and early 2020. The immunoSEQ assay was v3. Sequenced by immunoSEQ multiplex PCR; TCRdb stores in-frame clones only, minus some. The sample gives 50,000 to 65,000 clones, roughly four fifths of which show up once; just under 3% is in the top ten. The chain recombines TRBV18 with TRBJ1-2, with D possibly being TRBD1 (5 bases). The sample here was blood, taken at baseline. The sequence came from a person aged 30 to 80 with non-small cell lung cancer. The DNA of the CDR3 is TGTGCCAGCTCACCCGGGAGGGGCGGCTATGGCTACACCTTC. Protein product: CASSPGRGGYGYTF.